This T cell receptor (beta chain) was captured in a study of blood T cell repertoires in COVID-19. This clone has only a few counts. TCRdb's table, derived via immunoSEQ multiplex PCR, lists solely in-frame clones and lacks some. The data contain about 480,000 clones, about 89% of them singletons. Material: peripheral blood. The source is a woman in her 30s with acute or convalescent COVID-19.

The CDR3 region is CASRSGTVPSEQFF. CDR3 nucleotides: TGTGCCAGCAGAAGTGGGACTGTCCCATCTGAGCAGTTCTTC. The gene calls are TRBV9 and TRBJ2-1; D possibly corresponds to TRBD2 (6 bases). V lost 5 bases and J 9 bases, leaving 18 bases between the germline ends. The CDR3 is 14 amino acids. Germline CDR1 reads SGDLS; CDR2 reads YYNGEE.